This TCR beta chain was profiled in a study of blood T cell repertoires in COVID-19. Overall study context: Spain, Italy and the United States supplied samples that represented acute and convalescent COVID-19. PBMCs, B-cell-depleted T cells, or T cells were the source of the cDNA or gDNA that made up the material.

Data came from immunoSEQ multiplex PCR; TCRdb stores just in-frame clones and leaves some out. The sample includes around 300,000 clones, roughly 89% of them seen just once. This CDR3 is 11 amino acids long. V shed 4 bases, J shed 11 bases, and the junction held 2 bases outside the gene matches. CDR1 and CDR2 (germline): SGHNT, YYREEE (reference sequence). Living in under 30 US areas, the participants were between 18 and 89 years of age. The chain links TRBV5-4 to TRBJ1-3; 8 nucleotides align to TRBD1. This clonotype originated in a woman in her 30s who had recovered from COVID-19. Sequenced: PBMCs or T cells enriched from blood (not recorded which). The CDR3 loop is CASSGTGSIYF. The CDR3 nucleotides read TGTGCCAGCAGCGGGACAGGATCCATATATTTT.